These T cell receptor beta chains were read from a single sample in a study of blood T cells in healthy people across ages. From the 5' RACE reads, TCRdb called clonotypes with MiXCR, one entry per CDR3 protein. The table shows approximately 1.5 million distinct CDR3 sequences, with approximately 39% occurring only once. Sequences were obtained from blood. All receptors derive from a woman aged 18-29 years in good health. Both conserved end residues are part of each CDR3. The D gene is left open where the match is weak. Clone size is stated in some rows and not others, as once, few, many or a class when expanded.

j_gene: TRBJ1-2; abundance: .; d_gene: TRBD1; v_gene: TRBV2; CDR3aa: CASRPGQGSYGYTF; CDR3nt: TGTGCCAGCAGACCCGGACAGGGGAGCTATGGCTACACCTTC
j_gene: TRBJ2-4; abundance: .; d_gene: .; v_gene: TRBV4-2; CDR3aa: CASSQGGGTIQYF; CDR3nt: TGTGCCAGCAGCCAAGGTGGAGGGACCATTCAGTACTTC
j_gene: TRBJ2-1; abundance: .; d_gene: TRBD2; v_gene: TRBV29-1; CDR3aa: CSAKRGSNRMSDEQFF; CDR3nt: TGCAGCGCCAAACGCGGGAGTAACCGAATGAGCGATGAGCAGTTCTTC
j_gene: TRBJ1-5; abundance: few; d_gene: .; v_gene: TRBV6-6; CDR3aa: CASSYSPVSNQPQHF; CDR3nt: TGTGCCAGCAGTTACTCGCCTGTTAGCAATCAGCCCCAGCATTTT
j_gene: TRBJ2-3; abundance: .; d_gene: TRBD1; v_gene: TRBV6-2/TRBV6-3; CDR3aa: CASRRTGLADTQYF; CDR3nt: TGTGCCAGCAGGCGGACAGGGCTCGCAGATACGCAGTATTTT
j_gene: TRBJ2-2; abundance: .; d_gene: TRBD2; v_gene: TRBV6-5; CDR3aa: CASSPAGVAGELFF; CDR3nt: TGTGCCAGCAGCCCAGCGGGAGTGGCCGGGGAGCTGTTTTTT
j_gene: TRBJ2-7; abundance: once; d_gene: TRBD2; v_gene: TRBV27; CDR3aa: CASSVIGAGTSGSYEQYF; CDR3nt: TGTGCCAGCAGTGTCATCGGGGCCGGGACTAGCGGCTCCTACGAGCAGTACTTC
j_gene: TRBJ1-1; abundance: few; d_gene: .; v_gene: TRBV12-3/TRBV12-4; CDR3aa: CASSLRRAEAFF; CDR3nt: TGTGCCAGCAGTTTACGCAGAGCTGAAGCTTTCTTT
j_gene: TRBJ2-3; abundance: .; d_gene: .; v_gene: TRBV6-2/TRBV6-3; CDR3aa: CAGSYGSLPSTDTQYF; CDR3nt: TGTGCCGGCAGTTACGGATCCCTCCCTAGCACAGATACGCAGTATTTT
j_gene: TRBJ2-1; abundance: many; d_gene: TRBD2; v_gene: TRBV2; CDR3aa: CASSALAGFYNEQFF; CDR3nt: TGTGCCAGCAGCGCCCTAGCGGGATTCTACAATGAGCAGTTCTTC
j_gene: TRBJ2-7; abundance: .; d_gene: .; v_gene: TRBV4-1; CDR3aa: CASSYPGVTYEQYF; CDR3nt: TGCGCCAGCAGTTACCCGGGGGTAACCTACGAGCAGTACTTC
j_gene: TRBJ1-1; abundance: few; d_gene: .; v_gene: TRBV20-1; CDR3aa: CSALTRGIAFF; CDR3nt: TGCAGTGCACTGACCCGGGGAATAGCTTTCTTT
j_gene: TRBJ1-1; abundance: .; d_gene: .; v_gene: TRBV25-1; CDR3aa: CASSDFPPANTEAFF; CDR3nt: TGTGCCAGCAGTGATTTCCCCCCCGCGAACACTGAAGCTTTCTTT
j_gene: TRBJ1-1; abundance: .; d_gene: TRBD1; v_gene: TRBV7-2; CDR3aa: CASSLAGQGGRAFF; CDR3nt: TGTGCCAGCAGCTTAGCGGGACAGGGAGGGAGGGCTTTCTTT
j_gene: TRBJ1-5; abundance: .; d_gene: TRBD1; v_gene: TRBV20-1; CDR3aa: CSAANRGLGQPQHF; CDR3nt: TGCAGTGCCGCAAACAGGGGGCTCGGACAGCCCCAGCATTTT
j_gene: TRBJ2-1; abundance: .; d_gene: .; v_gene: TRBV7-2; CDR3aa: CASSSPRLVPLDEQFF; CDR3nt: TGTGCCAGCAGCTCACCCCGACTAGTCCCTTTGGATGAGCAGTTCTTC
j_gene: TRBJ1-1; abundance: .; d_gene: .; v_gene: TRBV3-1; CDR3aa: CASSYRRVSEAFF; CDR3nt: TGTGCCAGCAGCTACCGGAGGGTGTCTGAAGCTTTCTTT
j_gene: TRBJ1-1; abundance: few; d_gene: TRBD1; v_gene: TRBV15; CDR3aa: CATSPEMTGGTEAFF; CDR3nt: TGTGCCACCAGCCCCGAAATGACAGGGGGCACTGAAGCTTTCTTT
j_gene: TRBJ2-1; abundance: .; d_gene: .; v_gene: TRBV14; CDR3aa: CAGGRGASTYNEQFF; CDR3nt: TGTGCCGGCGGCCGAGGGGCAAGTACCTACAATGAGCAGTTCTTC
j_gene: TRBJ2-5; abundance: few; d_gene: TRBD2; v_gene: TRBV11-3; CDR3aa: CASSSGLAGIETQYF; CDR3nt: TGTGCCAGCAGCTCGGGACTAGCGGGAATTGAGACCCAGTACTTC
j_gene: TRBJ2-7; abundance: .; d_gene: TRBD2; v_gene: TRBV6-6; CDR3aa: CASRIAGVSYEQYF; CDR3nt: TGTGCCAGCAGAATAGCGGGGGTCTCCTACGAGCAGTACTTC
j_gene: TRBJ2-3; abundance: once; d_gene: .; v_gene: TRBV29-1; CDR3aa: CSVEGSLSTDTQYF; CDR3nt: TGCAGCGTTGAAGGCAGTCTAAGCACAGATACGCAGTATTTT
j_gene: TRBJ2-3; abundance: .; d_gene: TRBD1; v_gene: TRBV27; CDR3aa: CASSFGTGGVDTQYF; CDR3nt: TGTGCCAGCAGTTTTGGGACAGGGGGCGTAGATACGCAGTATTTT
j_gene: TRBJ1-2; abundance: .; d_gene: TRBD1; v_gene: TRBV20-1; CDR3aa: CSADAGTGDGYTF; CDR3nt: TGCAGTGCAGACGCCGGGACAGGGGACGGCTACACCTTC
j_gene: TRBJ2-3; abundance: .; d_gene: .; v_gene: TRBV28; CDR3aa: CSIGGTGSTDTQYF; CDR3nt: TGTTCTATTGGCGGGACTGGTAGCACAGATACGCAGTATTTT
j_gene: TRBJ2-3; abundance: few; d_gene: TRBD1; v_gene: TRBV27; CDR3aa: CASSARDSTDMQYF; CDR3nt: TGTGCCAGCAGTGCCAGGGACAGCACAGATATGCAGTATTTT
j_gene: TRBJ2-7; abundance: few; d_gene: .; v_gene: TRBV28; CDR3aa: CASSLTVFGSSYEQYF; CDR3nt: TGTGCCAGCAGTTTAACAGTCTTCGGGAGCTCCTACGAGCAGTACTTC
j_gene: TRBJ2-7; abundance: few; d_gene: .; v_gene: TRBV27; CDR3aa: CASNGHGKSYNEQYF; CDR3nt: TGTGCCAGCAACGGACACGGAAAGTCCTACAATGAGCAGTACTTC
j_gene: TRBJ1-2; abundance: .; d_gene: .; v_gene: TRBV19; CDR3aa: CASNTATGSRYGYTF; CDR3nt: TGTGCCAGTAACACGGCAACAGGGTCCCGCTATGGCTACACCTTC
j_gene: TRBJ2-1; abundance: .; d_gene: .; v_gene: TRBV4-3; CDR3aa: CASSQALFPESGAYNEQFF; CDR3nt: TGCGCCAGCAGCCAAGCCCTATTCCCCGAATCAGGTGCCTACAATGAGCAGTTCTTC
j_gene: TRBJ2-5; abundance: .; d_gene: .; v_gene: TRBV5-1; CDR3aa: CASSISARQETQYF; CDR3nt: TGCGCCAGCAGCATCTCGGCTCGCCAAGAGACCCAGTACTTC
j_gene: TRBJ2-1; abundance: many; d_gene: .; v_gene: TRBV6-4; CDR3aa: CASSLTEYNEQFF; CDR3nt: TGTGCCAGCAGCCTGACAGAGTACAATGAGCAGTTCTTC
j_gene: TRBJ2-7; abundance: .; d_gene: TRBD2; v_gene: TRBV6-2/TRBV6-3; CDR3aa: CASSYSPFLAGSSYNEQYF; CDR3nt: TGTGCCAGCAGTTACTCGCCTTTCCTAGCGGGAAGCTCCTACAATGAGCAGTACTTC